This T cell receptor beta chain stems from a study of blood T cell repertoires in COVID-19. At the level of the study: Samples of COVID-19 (acute and convalescent) were obtained from the United States, Italy and Spain. PBMCs, B-cell-depleted T cells, or T cells provided the cDNA or gDNA that made up the material.

As originally analysed: The authors estimated nucleated cell counts from reference gene primer amplification. Only in-frame clones appear in the TCRdb table, and some are missing; sequencing was by immunoSEQ multiplex PCR. The DNA gave D and trimming, while V, J and clone size come from that table. This table holds around 240,000 clones, about 80% found once. This clone was seen only once. Trimming removed 6 bases from V and 5 bases from J, with 13 bases in between. The germline CDR1 and CDR2 sequences are SNHLY and FYNNEI. This CDR3 region has 14 residues. This sequence originates from a woman aged 80 or over with acute or convalescent COVID-19. The V call is TRBV2, the J call TRBJ2-2; TRBD2 might be the D (6 bases). The sequenced sample was peripheral blood. CDR3 amino acids: CASRSGSLTGELFF. The CDR3 DNA sequence: TGTGCCAGCAGGTCCGGGAGTTTAACCGGGGAGCTGTTTTTT.